This T cell receptor beta chain is from a study of T cells in Graves' hyperthyroidism and ophthalmopathy. RNA transcripts were the template for amplifying TCR beta CDR3 regions. HTBI primers were the set used in a first-round RT-PCR of the TCR CDR3. TCRdb re-called the multiplex PCR reads through MiXCR, storing one row per CDR3 protein. The sample lists approximately 400,000 distinct CDR3 sequences; around 13% were seen once. This clonotype was counted a few times. From approximately 9.5 ml of fresh peripheral blood, PBMCs were isolated. This CDR3 region has 16 residues. V gave up 0 bases and J gave up 0 bases, with 11 bases separating them. CDR1 and CDR2 from the germline V gene are DFQATT and SNEGSKA (reference sequence).

Sequencing was carried out using blood. This receptor was obtained from a woman in her twenties or thirties with Graves' ophthalmopathy. The rearrangement links TRBV20-1 to TRBJ1-4; a weak D match, TRBD1 (6 bases). For the CDR3, the DNA is TGCAGTGCTAGAGATTGGGACACCACAACTAATGAAAAACTGTTTTTT. It specifies CSARDWDTTTNEKLFF.